What follows are 14 T cell receptor beta chains derived from one specimen sequenced in a study of cytomegalovirus exposure and HLA in healthy donors. PCR used 60 Vbeta primers and 13 Jbeta primers. Method: immunoSEQ multiplex PCR; TCRdb's copy keeps in-frame clones and lacks some. The data hold about 77,000 clones, with approximately 80% observed a single time. Sample: PBMCs. The receptor set was obtained from a man between 35 and 55 years old in good health and CMV-seronegative.

The chain couples TRBV20-1 to TRBJ1-2; possible D gene TRBD1, 6 bases. With 3 bases removed from V and 7 bases from J, the gap between germline ends came to 9 bases. The germline gives CDR1 DFQATT, CDR2 SNEGSKA (reference sequence). The CDR3 runs 11 residues. CDR3 bases: TGCAGTGCTAGTGGGGGCCGTGGCTACACCTTC. This translates into CSASGGRGYTF.

This sequence joins TRBV5-4 and TRBJ2-1; D is unclear. Per germline, CDR1 SGHNT and CDR2 YYREEE (reference sequence). The germline V and J ends were trimmed by 0 bases and 0 bases, with 7 bases remaining between them. The CDR3 totals 15 residues. Here the CDR3 DNA reads TGTGCCAGCAGCTTGGGAGGAGTCTCCTACAATGAGCAGTTCTTC. It yields the protein CASSLGGVSYNEQFF.

The V gene is TRBV7-2, the J gene TRBJ1-2; 9 nucleotides line up with TRBD1. This CDR3 is built from 16 residues. Germline V gene lookup returns CDR1 SGHTA and CDR2 FQGNSA. The ends lost 1 base at V and 8 bases at J; junction bases unmatched: 11. The CDR3 bases are TGTGCCAGCAGCTTAGGCGGGACAGGGCAAGGAGAGGGCTACACCTTC. It codes for CASSLGGTGQGEGYTF.

The chain uses TRBV27 and TRBJ1-5; 7 nucleotides line up with TRBD1. J was trimmed by 4 bases and V by 6 bases; bases with no gene match: 12. Germline values: CDR1 MNHEY, CDR2 SMNVEV (reference sequence). This CDR3 has 16 residues. This chain's CDR3 is CASRKGKDRLNQPQHF. The CDR3 bases are TGTGCCAGCAGAAAGGGTAAGGACAGGCTGAATCAGCCCCAGCATTTT.

A few counts support this clone. The CDR3 DNA sequence: TGTGCCACCCCGGGGGGCGAAAGGACTGAAGCTTTCTTT. The encoded protein is CATPGGERTEAFF. This chain joins TRBV7-9 and TRBJ1-1, with D maybe TRBD1 (6 bases). The germline CDR1 and CDR2 sequences are SEHNR and FQNEAQ (reference sequence). This CDR3 contains 13 residues. The V and J ends lost 10 bases and 5 bases respectively, with 17 bases between them.

The chain combines TRBV14 with TRBJ1-2; TRBD1 is a possible D gene (5 bases). V shed 0 bases and J shed 2 bases, with 13 bases lying between them. From germline, CDR1 is SGHDN and CDR2 FVKESK. The CDR3 runs to 16 residues. The CDR3 loop is CASSQDFGGDNYGYTF. Written as DNA, the CDR3 is TGTGCCAGCAGCCAAGATTTCGGAGGGGACAACTATGGCTACACCTTC.

This chain links TRBV28 with TRBJ1-5; tentatively, D is TRBD1 (5 bases). CDR3 length: 18 amino acids. Germline CDR1 is MDHEN and CDR2 is SYDVKM. V was trimmed by 6 bases and J by 7 bases, leaving 28 bases between them. The CDR3 loop is CASSRRWGRLEGNQPQHF. In DNA, the CDR3 is TGTGCCAGCAGCCGTAGGTGGGGACGTTTGGAGGGTAACCAGCCCCAGCATTTT.

A single count supports this clone. The rearrangement uses TRBV2 and TRBJ1-1; D is perhaps TRBD1 (5 bases). There are 13 residues in the CDR3. V was cut by 10 bases and J by 2 bases, with 14 bases left in between. The germline V gene encodes CDR1 SNHLY and CDR2 FYNNEI. CDR3 sequence (DNA): TGTGCCACCAACTTCGGGGGAAACACTGAAGCTTTCTTT. Protein sequence: CATNFGGNTEAFF. The variable domain in full, completed from reference TRBV2 and TRBJ1-1, reads EPEVTQTPSHQVTQMGQEVILRCVPISNHLYFYWYRQILGQKVEFLVSFYNNEISEKSEIFDDQFSVERPDGSNFTLKIRSTKLEDSAMYFCATNFGGNTEAFFGQGTRLTVV.

The CDR3 coding sequence is TGCGCCAGCAGCTTTTTTATTATGAACACTGAAGCTTTCTTT. Amino acid sequence: CASSFFIMNTEAFF. The V gene is TRBV5-1, the J gene TRBJ1-1; D gene uncertain. Germline V gene sequence: CDR1 SGHRS, CDR2 YFSETQ. The CDR3 is 14 residues long. V dropped 2 bases and J dropped 0 bases, with 8 bases sitting between them.

The CDR3 nucleotides are TGTGCCAGCAGTTTTGTCGGGGGCTCCTACGAGCAGTACTTC. Translating it yields CASSFVGGSYEQYF. J is TRBJ2-7 and V is TRBV28; a possible D gene is TRBD2 (6 bases). Trimming stripped 3 bases from V and 0 bases from J, with 9 bases between. Germline V gives CDR1 MDHEN, CDR2 SYDVKM. There are 14 residues in the CDR3.

This clone was observed a single time. The CDR3 sequence is CASSQGGLTSGLKETQYF. Here the CDR3 DNA reads TGCGCCAGCAGCCAAGGCGGGTTGACTAGCGGCCTAAAAGAGACCCAGTACTTC. V and J are TRBV4-1 and TRBJ2-5, with 9 bases lining up with TRBD2. The germline V gene encodes CDR1 MGHRA and CDR2 YSYEKL. V was clipped by 1 base and J by 3 bases; unmatched bases: 12. This CDR3 spans 18 amino acids.

The chain employs TRBV27 and TRBJ1-2; D is perhaps TRBD1 (6 bases). Germline CDR1 reads MNHEY; CDR2 reads SMNVEV (reference sequence). Trimming removed 4 bases from V and 6 bases from J, with 18 bases in between. This CDR3 is built from 15 residues. The CDR3 DNA follows: TGTGCCAGCAGTTCTCCATCGGACGGGGACAATGGCTACACCTTC. Its protein product is CASSSPSDGDNGYTF.

This clone was seen a few times. The chain couples TRBV7-3 to TRBJ2-1; 9 positions match TRBD1. Germline trimming cut 5 bases from V and 5 bases from J; bases unmatched to any gene: 10. Looked up from germline, CDR1 is SGHTA and CDR2 is FQGTGA. The CDR3 is 16 amino acids. The CDR3 is CASSLPLGQGNNEQFF. CDR3 bases: TGTGCCAGCAGCCTTCCTCTGGGACAGGGTAACAATGAGCAGTTCTTC.

The chain employs TRBV10-3 and TRBJ1-5; weak D call: TRBD1 (6 bases). The CDR3 extends over 15 amino acids. CDR1 is ENHRY and CDR2 is SYGVKD in the germline V gene. Trimming shortened V by 2 bases and J by 3 bases, and 11 bases separated the two germline ends. As DNA, the CDR3 is TGTGCCATCAGTGAGCTACAGGGACACAATCAGCCCCAGCATTTT. Protein sequence: CAISELQGHNQPQHF.